These T cell receptor beta chains were read from a single sample in a study of blood T cell repertoires in COVID-19. Produced via immunoSEQ multiplex PCR; TCRdb's table is partial and in-frame only. The sample shows 35,000 to 40,000 clones, roughly 84% of them seen only once. The sequenced sample was peripheral blood. The receptors come from a man between 65 and 85 years old with active COVID-19. The CDR3 runs from the conserved cysteine through the conserved F or W. The D gene is left open where the match is weak. Expanded clones get a size class; other rows say once, few or many, or leave the size out.

TRBV5-1	TRBJ2-7	.	.	CASRGAWGAYEQYF	TGCGCCAGCAGAGGCGCTTGGGGGGCCTACGAGCAGTACTTC
TRBV4-3	TRBJ2-7	.	TRBD1	CASSLWTGAYEQYF	TGCGCCAGCAGCCTCTGGACAGGAGCCTACGAGCAGTACTTC
TRBV6-1	TRBJ2-7	.	TRBD1	CASSEGQGASYEQYF	TGTGCCAGCAGTGAGGGACAGGGGGCATCCTACGAGCAGTACTTC
TRBV18	TRBJ2-1	.	TRBD1	CASSRDRVYNEQFF	TGTGCCAGCTCACGGGACAGGGTATACAATGAGCAGTTCTTC
TRBV28	TRBJ2-5	.	TRBD1	CASSLRDRGLETQYF	TGTGCCAGCAGTTTGCGGGACAGGGGTTTGGAGACCCAGTACTTC
TRBV5-1	TRBJ1-2	.	TRBD1	CASSSEKTGGYGYTF	TGCGCCAGCAGCTCGGAAAAGACAGGGGGCTATGGCTACACCTTC
TRBV21-1	TRBJ1-4	.	.	CASSKGRGAEKLFF	TGTGCCAGCAGCAAAGGCAGGGGTGCTGAAAAACTGTTTTTT
TRBV15	TRBJ2-1	.	.	CATSRDLSVYDEQFF	TGTGCCACCAGCAGAGATCTAAGCGTCTACGATGAGCAGTTCTTC
TRBV18	TRBJ1-1	.	TRBD1	CASSPQDRGPKAFF	TGTGCCAGCTCACCACAAGACAGGGGGCCAAAAGCTTTCTTT
TRBV27	TRBJ2-1	.	TRBD2	CASSSPLTSGRNEQFF	TGTGCCAGCAGTTCCCCACTGACTAGCGGGAGAAATGAGCAGTTCTTC
TRBV11-3	TRBJ2-1	few	TRBD2	CASSPGTSGSGIEQFF	TGTGCCAGCAGCCCGGGGACTAGCGGGAGTGGTATTGAGCAGTTCTTC
TRBV2	TRBJ1-4	.	.	CASRPGASTNEKLFF	TGTGCCAGCAGGCCTGGGGCCTCAACTAATGAAAAACTGTTTTTT
TRBV18	TRBJ2-7	.	TRBD2	CASSPPGGLAGAGNEQYF	TGTGCCAGCTCACCACCGGGCGGGCTAGCGGGAGCAGGGAACGAGCAGTACTTC
TRBV24-1	TRBJ2-7	medium-sized	.	CATSDALRGYEQYF	TGTGCCACCAGTGACGCCCTCCGGGGGTACGAGCAGTACTTC
TRBV12-3/TRBV12-4	TRBJ2-1	.	.	CASSLDRGSEQFF	TGTGCCAGCAGTTTAGATCGGGGGAGTGAGCAGTTCTTC
TRBV5-1	TRBJ1-2	.	TRBD1	CASSLGQGSYGYTF	TGCGCCAGCAGCTTGGGACAGGGGAGCTATGGCTACACCTTC
TRBV9	TRBJ1-5	few	.	CASSVSVEQPQHF	TGTGCCAGCAGCGTTTCGGTCGAACAGCCCCAGCATTTT
TRBV14	TRBJ1-6	.	TRBD1	CASSRTGYNSPLHF	TGTGCCAGCAGCCGGACAGGGTATAATTCACCCCTCCACTTT
TRBV5-6	TRBJ1-2	medium-sized	TRBD1	CASSLLTGAYDYGYTF	TGTGCCAGCAGCCTACTGACAGGGGCGTATGACTATGGCTACACCTTC
TRBV7-9	TRBJ1-1	.	TRBD1	CASRSGTVTEAFF	TGTGCCAGCAGATCCGGGACAGTAACTGAAGCTTTCTTT
TRBV15	TRBJ2-1	.	.	CATSRDVGADLEQFF	TGTGCCACCAGCAGAGATGTGGGGGCCGATCTTGAGCAGTTCTTC
TRBV6-2/TRBV6-3	TRBJ2-2	.	TRBD1	CASSPPGRQGARNTGELFF	TGTGCCAGCAGCCCACCGGGGAGGCAGGGGGCGCGGAACACCGGGGAGCTGTTTTTT
TRBV3-1/TRBV3-2	TRBJ1-2	few	TRBD1	CASSHRQGHGYTF	TGTGCCAGCAGCCATCGACAGGGGCATGGCTACACCTTC
TRBV7-8	TRBJ2-5	.	.	CASSLDSQETQYF	TGTGCCAGCAGCCTAGACAGCCAAGAGACCCAGTACTTC
TRBV10-2	TRBJ2-3	.	.	CASSDVGVPDTQYF	TGCGCCAGCAGTGATGTGGGAGTTCCAGATACGCAGTATTTT
TRBV4-1	TRBJ1-6	.	.	CASSHLTNPGADNSPLHF	TGCGCCAGCAGCCACTTAACGAATCCAGGGGCGGATAATTCACCCCTCCACTTT
TRBV7-3	TRBJ2-1	.	.	CASSLYRDNEQFF	TGTGCCAGCAGCTTATATCGGGATAATGAGCAGTTCTTC
TRBV25-1	TRBJ2-7	.	TRBD2	CASSGTSGTYEQYF	TGTGCCAGCAGCGGGACTAGCGGAACCTACGAGCAGTACTTC